Described below is a single T cell receptor beta chain sequence and its context. Its antigen remains unknown. Trimming removed 4 bases from V and 0 bases from J, with 9 bases in between. The V gene's germline CDR1 is LNHDA and CDR2 SQIVND (reference sequence). This CDR3 is 15 amino acids long. These data are taken from a study of regulatory and conventional T cells in RAG deficiency. Whole-study results and caveats: In Omenn syndrome, Treg and Tconv repertoires overlapped >85%. RAG-deficient patients showed markedly lower Shannon entropy and higher Simpson indices than control T-cell subsets. Treg unique TCR beta sequences were about 92-fold fewer in Omenn syndrome and CID/AS patients than controls.

The sorted conventional CD4+ T cells were CD25-low and CD127-high, with genomic DNA sequenced. Only in-frame clones appear in the TCRdb table, and some are missing; sequencing was by immunoSEQ multiplex PCR. The sample yields approximately 48,000 clones, approximately 90% seen once. The same data also went into a second study, on regulatory T cells. That study adds: The PCR used 52 TRBV and 13 TRBJ primers.

The receptor was derived from a human donor in good health. The rearrangement links TRBV19 to TRBJ1-4; D gene unclear. Source material: CD4+ effector T cells sorted from blood. As DNA, the CDR3 is TGTGCCAGTAGTAGGCAGGCTGCAACTAATGAAAAACTGTTTTTT. The encoded protein is CASSRQAATNEKLFF.